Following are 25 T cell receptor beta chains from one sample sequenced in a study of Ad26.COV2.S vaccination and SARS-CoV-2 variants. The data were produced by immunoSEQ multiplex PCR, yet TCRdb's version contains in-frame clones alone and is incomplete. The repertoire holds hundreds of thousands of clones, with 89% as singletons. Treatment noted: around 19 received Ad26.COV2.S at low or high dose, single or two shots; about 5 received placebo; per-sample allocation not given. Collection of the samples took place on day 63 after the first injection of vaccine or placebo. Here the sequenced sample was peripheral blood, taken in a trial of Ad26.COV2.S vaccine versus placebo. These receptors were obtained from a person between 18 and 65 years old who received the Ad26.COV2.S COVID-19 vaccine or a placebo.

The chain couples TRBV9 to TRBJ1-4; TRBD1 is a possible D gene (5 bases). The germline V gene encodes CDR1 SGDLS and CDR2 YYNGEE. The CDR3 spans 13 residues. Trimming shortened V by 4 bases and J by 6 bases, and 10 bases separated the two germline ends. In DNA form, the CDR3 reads TGTGCCAGCAGCCCAGGGAATCATGAAAAACTGTTTTTT. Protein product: CASSPGNHEKLFF.

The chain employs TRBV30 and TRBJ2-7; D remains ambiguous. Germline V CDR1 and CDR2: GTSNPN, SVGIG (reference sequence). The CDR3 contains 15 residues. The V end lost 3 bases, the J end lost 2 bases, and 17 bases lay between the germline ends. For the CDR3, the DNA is TGTGCCTGGAGCCCTCTCACGGGCGCGGCCTACGAGCAGTACTTC. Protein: CAWSPLTGAAYEQYF.

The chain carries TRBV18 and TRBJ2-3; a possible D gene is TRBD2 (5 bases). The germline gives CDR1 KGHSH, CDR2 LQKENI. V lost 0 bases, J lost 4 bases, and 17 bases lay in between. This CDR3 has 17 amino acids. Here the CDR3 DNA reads TGTGCCAGCTCACCACCGAGCGGCGTAGATCGGTCAGATACGCAGTATTTT. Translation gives CASSPPSGVDRSDTQYF. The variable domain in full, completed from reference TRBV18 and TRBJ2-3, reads NAGVMQNPRHLVRRRGQEARLRCSPMKGHSHVYWYRQLPEEGLKFMVYLQKENIIDESGMPKERFSAEFPKEGPSILRIQQVVRGDSAAYFCASSPPSGVDRSDTQYFGPGTRLTVL.

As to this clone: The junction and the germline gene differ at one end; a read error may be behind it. This chain's CDR3 is CASSEWAGLGNIQYF. DNA of the CDR3: TGCGCCAGCAGCGAGTGGGCAGGGCTTGGAAACATTCAGTACTTC. The V and J genes are TRBV10-2 and TRBJ2-4; TRBD1 is a possible D gene (5 bases). The CDR3 sequence is 15 residues long. CDR1 WSHSY and CDR2 SAAADI come from the germline V gene.

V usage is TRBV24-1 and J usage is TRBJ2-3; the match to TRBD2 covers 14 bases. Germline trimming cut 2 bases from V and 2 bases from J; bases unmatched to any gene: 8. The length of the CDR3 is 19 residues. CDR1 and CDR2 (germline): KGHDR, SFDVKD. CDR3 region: CATSDSGTSGGGTTDTQYF. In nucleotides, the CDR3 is TGTGCCACCAGTGATTCCGGGACTAGCGGGGGAGGGACCACAGATACGCAGTATTTT.

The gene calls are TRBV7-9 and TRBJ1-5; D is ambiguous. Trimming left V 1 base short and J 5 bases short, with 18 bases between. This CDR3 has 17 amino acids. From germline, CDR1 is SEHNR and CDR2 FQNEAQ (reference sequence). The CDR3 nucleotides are TGTGCCAGCAGCTTAGGAGCACATAAGGGTGAGGATCAGCCCCAGCATTTT. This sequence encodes CASSLGAHKGEDQPQHF.

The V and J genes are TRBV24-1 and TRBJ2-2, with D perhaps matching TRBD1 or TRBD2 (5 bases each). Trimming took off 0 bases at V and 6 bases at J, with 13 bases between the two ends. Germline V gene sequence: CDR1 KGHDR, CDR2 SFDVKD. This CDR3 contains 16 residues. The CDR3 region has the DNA TGTGCCACCAGTGATTTGAGGGACCACAAAGCCGGGGAGCTGTTTTTT. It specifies CATSDLRDHKAGELFF.

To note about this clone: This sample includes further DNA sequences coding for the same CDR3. The CDR3: CASSYSTGSPYEQYF. CDR3 DNA sequence: TGTGCCAGCAGTTACTCTACTGGGAGTCCCTACGAGCAGTACTTC. The chain employs TRBV6-5 and TRBJ2-7; D possibly corresponds to TRBD2 (5 bases). Trimming cost V 0 bases and J 2 bases, with 11 bases left between them. Germline CDR1 MNHEY, CDR2 SVGAGI. CDR3 size: 15 residues.

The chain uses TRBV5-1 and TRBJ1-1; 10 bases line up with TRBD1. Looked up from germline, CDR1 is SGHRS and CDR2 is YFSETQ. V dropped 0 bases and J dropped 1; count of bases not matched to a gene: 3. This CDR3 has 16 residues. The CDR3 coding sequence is TGCGCCAGCAGCTTGGACCGGGACAGGGGGAACACTGAAGCTTTCTTT. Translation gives CASSLDRDRGNTEAFF. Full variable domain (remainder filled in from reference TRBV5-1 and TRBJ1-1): KAGVTQTPRYLIKTRGQQVTLSCSPISGHRSVSWYQQTPGQGLQFLFEYFSETQRNKGNFPGRFSGRQFSNSRSEMNVSTLELGDSALYLCASSLDRDRGNTEAFFGQGTRLTVV.

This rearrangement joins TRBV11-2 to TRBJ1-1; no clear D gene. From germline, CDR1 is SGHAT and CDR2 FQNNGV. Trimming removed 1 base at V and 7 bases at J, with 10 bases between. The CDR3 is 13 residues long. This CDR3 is CASSLGFWGEAFF. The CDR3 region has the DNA TGTGCCAGCAGCTTAGGCTTCTGGGGTGAAGCTTTCTTT.

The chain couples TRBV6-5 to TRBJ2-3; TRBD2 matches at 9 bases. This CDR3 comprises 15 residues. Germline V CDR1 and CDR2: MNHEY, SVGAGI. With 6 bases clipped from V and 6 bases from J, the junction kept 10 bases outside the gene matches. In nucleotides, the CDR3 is TGTGCCAGCAGGGAGTCTAGCGGGATCGTGGATACGCAGTATTTT. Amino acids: CASRESSGIVDTQYF.

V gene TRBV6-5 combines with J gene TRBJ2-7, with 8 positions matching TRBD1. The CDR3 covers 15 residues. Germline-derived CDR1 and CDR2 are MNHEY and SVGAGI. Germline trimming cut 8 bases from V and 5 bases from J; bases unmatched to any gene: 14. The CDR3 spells CASRGQGSVLDEQYF. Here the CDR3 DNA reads TGTGCCAGCCGAGGACAGGGTTCAGTTCTCGACGAGCAGTACTTC.

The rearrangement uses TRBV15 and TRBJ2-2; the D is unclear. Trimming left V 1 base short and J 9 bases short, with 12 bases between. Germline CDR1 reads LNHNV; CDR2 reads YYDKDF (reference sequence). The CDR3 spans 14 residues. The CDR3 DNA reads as TGTGCCACCAGCAGAGGTGGGTCGGGCAGGGAGCTGTTTTTT. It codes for CATSRGGSGRELFF.

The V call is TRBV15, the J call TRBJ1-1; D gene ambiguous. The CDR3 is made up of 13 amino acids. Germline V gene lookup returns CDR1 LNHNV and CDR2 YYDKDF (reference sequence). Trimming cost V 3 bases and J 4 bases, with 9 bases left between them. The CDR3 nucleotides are TGTGCCACCAGCAGCCCCTGGGGCACTGAAGCTTTCTTT. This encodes CATSSPWGTEAFF.

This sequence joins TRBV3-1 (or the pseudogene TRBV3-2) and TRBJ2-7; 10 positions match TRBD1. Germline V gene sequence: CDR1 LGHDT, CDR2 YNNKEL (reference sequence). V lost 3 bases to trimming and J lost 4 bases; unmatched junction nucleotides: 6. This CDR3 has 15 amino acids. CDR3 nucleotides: TGTGCCAGCAGCCAGATGACAGGGGGCGGTTACGAGCAGTACTTC. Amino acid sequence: CASSQMTGGGYEQYF.

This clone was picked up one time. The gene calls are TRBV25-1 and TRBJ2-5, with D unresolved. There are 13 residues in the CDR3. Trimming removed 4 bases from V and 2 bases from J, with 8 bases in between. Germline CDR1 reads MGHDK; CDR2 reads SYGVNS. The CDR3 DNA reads TGTGCCAGCAGTGGAGTTTCTCAAGAGACCCAGTACTTC. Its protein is CASSGVSQETQYF. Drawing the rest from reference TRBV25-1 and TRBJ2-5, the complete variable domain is EADIYQTPRYLVIGTGKKITLECSQTMGHDKMYWYQQDPGMELHLIHYSYGVNSTEKGDLSSESTVSRIRTEHFPLTLESARPSHTSQYLCASSGVSQETQYFGPGTRLLVL.

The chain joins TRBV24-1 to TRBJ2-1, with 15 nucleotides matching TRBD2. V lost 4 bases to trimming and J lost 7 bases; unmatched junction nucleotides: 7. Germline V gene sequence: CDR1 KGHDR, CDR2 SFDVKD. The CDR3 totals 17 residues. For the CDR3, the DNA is TGTGCCACCAGTGACTCCGGACTAGCGGGAGGGTGGAATGAGCAGTTCTTC. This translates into CATSDSGLAGGWNEQFF.

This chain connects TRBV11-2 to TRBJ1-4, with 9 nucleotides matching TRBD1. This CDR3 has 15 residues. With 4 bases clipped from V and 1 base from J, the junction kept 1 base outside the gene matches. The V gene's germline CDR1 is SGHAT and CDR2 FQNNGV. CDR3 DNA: TGTGCCAGCAGCTCGGACAGGGGAACTAATGAAAAACTGTTTTTT. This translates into CASSSDRGTNEKLFF.

The CDR3 DNA reads as TGTGCCAGCTCACCAAAGCCGACGGGCTCCTACGAGCAGTACTTC. Translating gives CASSPKPTGSYEQYF. The rearrangement uses TRBV18 and TRBJ2-7; D remains ambiguous. Germline V lookup: CDR1 KGHSH, CDR2 LQKENI. The CDR3 covers 15 residues. The V gene lost 2 bases and the J gene lost 0 bases, with 11 bases spanning the gap.

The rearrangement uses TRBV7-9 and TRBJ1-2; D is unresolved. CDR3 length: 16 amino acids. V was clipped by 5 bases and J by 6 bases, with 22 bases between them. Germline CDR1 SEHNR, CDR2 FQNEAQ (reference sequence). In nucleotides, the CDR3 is TGTGCCAGCAGCCGGACGAGAGGAAGCCCTGCTCATGGCTACACCTTC. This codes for CASSRTRGSPAHGYTF.

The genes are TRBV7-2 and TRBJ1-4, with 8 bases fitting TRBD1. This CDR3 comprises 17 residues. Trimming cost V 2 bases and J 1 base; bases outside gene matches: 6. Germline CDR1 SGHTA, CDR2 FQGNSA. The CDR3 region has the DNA TGTGCCAGCAGCTTACAGGGGGCTAAGGGAACTAATGAAAAACTGTTTTTT. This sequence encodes CASSLQGAKGTNEKLFF.

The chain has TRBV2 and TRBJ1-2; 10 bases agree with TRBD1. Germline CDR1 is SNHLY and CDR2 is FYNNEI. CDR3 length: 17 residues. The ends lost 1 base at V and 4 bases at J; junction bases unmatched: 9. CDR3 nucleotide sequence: TGTGCCAGCAGTGAAGGCCTGGGACAGGGGATTCCCTATGGCTACACCTTC. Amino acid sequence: CASSEGLGQGIPYGYTF.

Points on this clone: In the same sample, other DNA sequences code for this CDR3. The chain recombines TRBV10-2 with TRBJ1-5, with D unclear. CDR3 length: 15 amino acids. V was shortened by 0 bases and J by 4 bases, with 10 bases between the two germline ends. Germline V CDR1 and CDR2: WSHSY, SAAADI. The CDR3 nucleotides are TGCGCCAGCAGTGAGTCTTCTGGGGAAAATCAGCCCCAGCATTTT. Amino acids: CASSESSGENQPQHF.

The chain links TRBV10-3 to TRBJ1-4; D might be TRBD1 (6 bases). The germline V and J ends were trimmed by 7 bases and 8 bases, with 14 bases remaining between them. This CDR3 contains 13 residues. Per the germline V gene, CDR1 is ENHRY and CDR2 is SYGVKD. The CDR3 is CAITEGGREKLFF. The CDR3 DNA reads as TGTGCCATCACCGAGGGGGGAAGAGAAAAACTGTTTTTT.

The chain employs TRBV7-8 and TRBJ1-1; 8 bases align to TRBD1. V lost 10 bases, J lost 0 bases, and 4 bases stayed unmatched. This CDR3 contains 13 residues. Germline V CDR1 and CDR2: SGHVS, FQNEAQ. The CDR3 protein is CATGQGMNTEAFF. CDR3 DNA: TGTGCCACAGGACAGGGAATGAACACTGAAGCTTTCTTT.